The sequence of this T cell receptor (beta chain) was determined in a study of T cell changes during pregnancy in multiple sclerosis. Sequenced by immunoSEQ multiplex PCR; TCRdb stores in-frame clones only, minus some. The sample lists some 93,000 clones, almost 95% occurring once. Material: peripheral blood, obtained after pregnancy. This sequence originates from a female donor with multiple sclerosis, enrolled in a pregnancy study.

The CDR3 DNA sequence: TGTGCCAGCGAACTTTCTGGGGAGGGAAGAGAAGCTTTCTTT. It codes for CASELSGEGREAFF. The rearrangement links TRBV6-1 to TRBJ1-1, with D unresolved. V lost 8 bases, J lost 8 bases, and 21 bases lay in between. This CDR3 is built from 14 residues. Per the germline V gene, CDR1 is MNHNS and CDR2 is SASEGT.